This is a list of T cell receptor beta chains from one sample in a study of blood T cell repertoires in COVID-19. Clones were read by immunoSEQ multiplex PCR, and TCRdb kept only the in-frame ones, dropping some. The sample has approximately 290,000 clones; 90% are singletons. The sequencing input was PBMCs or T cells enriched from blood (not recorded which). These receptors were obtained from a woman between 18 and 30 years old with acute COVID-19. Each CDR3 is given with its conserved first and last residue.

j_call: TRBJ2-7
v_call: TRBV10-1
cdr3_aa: CASSDTGSPAYEQYF

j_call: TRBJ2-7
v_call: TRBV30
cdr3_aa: CACPYVNSYEQYF

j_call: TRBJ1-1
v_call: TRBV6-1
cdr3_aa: CASSEEPSGWNTEAFF

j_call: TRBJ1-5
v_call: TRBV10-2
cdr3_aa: CASSAAGGLNQPQHF

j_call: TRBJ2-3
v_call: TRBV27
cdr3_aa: CASSLTAGATDTQYF

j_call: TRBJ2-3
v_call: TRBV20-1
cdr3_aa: CSASNPGGADTQYF

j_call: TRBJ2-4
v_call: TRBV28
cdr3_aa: CASSFSPSGRPLGQASIQYF

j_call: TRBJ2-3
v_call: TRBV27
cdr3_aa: CASSFAFPGQGVGDTQYF

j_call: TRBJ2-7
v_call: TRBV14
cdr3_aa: CASSQVSGKGEQYF

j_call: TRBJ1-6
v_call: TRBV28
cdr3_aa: CASSLGGGSYNSPLHF